A single sample is the source of the 12 T cell receptor beta chains below, sequenced in a study of blood T cell repertoires in COVID-19. TCRdb's table, derived via immunoSEQ multiplex PCR, lists solely in-frame clones and lacks some. This table has approximately 390,000 clones, nearly 90% appearing once. The sample comprised peripheral blood. The origin of the receptors is a young man with active or convalescent COVID-19.

This clone has only a few counts. The J gene is TRBJ1-6, the V gene TRBV19; D uncertain. V gave up 9 bases and J gave up 10 bases, with 10 bases separating them. The CDR3 is 11 amino acids. Germline-derived CDR1 and CDR2 are LNHDA and SQIVND (reference sequence). CDR3 sequence reads: CASSGGSPLHF. The CDR3 coding sequence is TGTGCCAGCTCCGGCGGGTCACCCCTCCACTTT.

This chain uses TRBV28 with TRBJ2-7, with 8 bases aligning to TRBD2. The CDR3 runs 15 residues. Germline loops: CDR1 MDHEN, CDR2 SYDVKM. V shed 5 bases, J shed 4 bases, and the junction held 10 bases outside the gene matches. CDR3: CASSVPGLVVYEQYF. The DNA for the CDR3 is TGTGCCAGCAGTGTACCGGGACTAGTAGTGTACGAGCAGTACTTC.

J is TRBJ2-2 and V is TRBV5-4; 7 bases line up with TRBD1. CDR3 length equals 16 residues. Germline V gives CDR1 SGHNT, CDR2 YYREEE (reference sequence). The ends lost 0 bases at V and 0 bases at J; junction bases unmatched: 2. The CDR3 loop is CASSLGTGPNTGELFF. CDR3 coding DNA: TGTGCCAGCAGCTTGGGGACAGGACCGAACACCGGGGAGCTGTTTTTT.

This chain uses TRBV2 with TRBJ2-7, with TRBD1 identical over 8 bases. The CDR3 is made up of 15 amino acids. CDR1 and CDR2 (germline): SNHLY, FYNNEI. After removal of 8 bases from V and 1 base from J, the junction contained 10 bases not matched to a gene. CDR3 nucleotides: TGTGCCAGCCTAATCCAGGGGGCTGGATCCTACGAGCAGTACTTC. Translating it yields CASLIQGAGSYEQYF. Drawing the rest from reference TRBV2 and TRBJ2-7, the complete variable domain is EPEVTQTPSHQVTQMGQEVILRCVPISNHLYFYWYRQILGQKVEFLVSFYNNEISEKSEIFDDQFSVERPDGSNFTLKIRSTKLEDSAMYFCASLIQGAGSYEQYFGPGTRLTVT.

The rearrangement links TRBV27 to TRBJ2-5, with TRBD2 matching over 8 bases. The germline CDR1 and CDR2 sequences are MNHEY and SMNVEV (reference sequence). CDR3 length: 16 residues. Germline trimming cut 7 bases from V and 4 bases from J; bases unmatched to any gene: 14. In DNA form, the CDR3 reads TGTGCCAGCACCCCGAGGTATAGCGGGACGGGAGAGACCCAGTACTTC. It codes for CASTPRYSGTGETQYF.

This clone was recorded only once. The chain uses TRBV6-5 and TRBJ2-1; D uncertain. The CDR3 has 13 amino acids. The germline CDR1 and CDR2 sequences are MNHEY and SVGAGI. The V and J ends lost 1 base and 10 bases respectively, with 11 bases between them. CDR3 amino acids: CASSYFISDEQFF. The CDR3 bases are TGTGCCAGCAGTTACTTTATCAGCGACGAGCAGTTCTTC.

This chain connects TRBV6-2 or TRBV6-3 to TRBJ1-1; the D gene is possibly TRBD1 (5 bases). This CDR3 is 15 amino acids long. V was pared by 6 bases and J by 0 bases, with 14 bases between. Germline CDR1 and CDR2: MNHEY and SVGEGT. CDR3 DNA: TGTGCCAGCAGCAAGTTAAGGGGTATGAACACTGAAGCTTTCTTT. Translating it yields CASSKLRGMNTEAFF.

V is TRBV24-1 and J is TRBJ1-2, with no clear D. CDR1 and CDR2 (germline): KGHDR, SFDVKD. Trimming removed 3 bases from V and 0 bases from J, with 22 bases in between. The CDR3 loop spans 19 amino acids. Here the CDR3 reads CATSDPTRQLLLANYGYTF. For the CDR3, the DNA is TGTGCCACCAGTGATCCCACTAGGCAGCTGCTTCTAGCTAACTATGGCTACACCTTC.

CDR3 DNA: TGTGCCACCGGAGGACAGGGCTCCGCCTACGAGCAGTACTTC. Protein product: CATGGQGSAYEQYF. The gene calls are TRBV24-1 and TRBJ2-7; 8 nucleotides align to TRBD1. The length of the CDR3 is 14 residues. Looked up from germline, CDR1 is KGHDR and CDR2 is SFDVKD. V dropped 9 bases and J dropped 2; count of bases not matched to a gene: 8.

The rearrangement joins TRBV19 to TRBJ2-3; 12 nucleotides agree with TRBD2. The J segment lost 6 bases and the V segment lost 6 bases, leaving 4 bases of the junction unmatched. The CDR3 length is 14 residues. Germline-derived CDR1 and CDR2 are LNHDA and SQIVND (reference sequence). CDR3 nucleotides: TGTGCCAGTAGGGCTAGCGGGAGGGAGGATACGCAGTATTTT. Protein: CASRASGREDTQYF.

V is TRBV11-2 and J is TRBJ2-7, with TRBD2 identical over 14 bases. The CDR3 totals 15 residues. With V trimmed by 6 bases and J by 3 bases, 4 bases remained unmatched. CDR1 and CDR2 (germline): SGHAT, FQNNGV. CDR3 coding DNA: TGTGCCAGCAGTTGGGGACTAGCGGGAGTCTACGAGCAGTACTTC. Protein sequence: CASSWGLAGVYEQYF.

The V and J genes are TRBV9 and TRBJ2-2, with a weak D call TRBD1 (5 bases). The CDR3 length is 17 residues. Germline assignment: CDR1 SGDLS and CDR2 YYNGEE. V was pared by 3 bases and J by 0 bases, with 15 bases between. CDR3 amino acids: CASSAWGRLTNTGELFF. The DNA of the CDR3 is TGTGCCAGCAGCGCCTGGGGCCGTCTAACGAACACCGGGGAGCTGTTTTTT.